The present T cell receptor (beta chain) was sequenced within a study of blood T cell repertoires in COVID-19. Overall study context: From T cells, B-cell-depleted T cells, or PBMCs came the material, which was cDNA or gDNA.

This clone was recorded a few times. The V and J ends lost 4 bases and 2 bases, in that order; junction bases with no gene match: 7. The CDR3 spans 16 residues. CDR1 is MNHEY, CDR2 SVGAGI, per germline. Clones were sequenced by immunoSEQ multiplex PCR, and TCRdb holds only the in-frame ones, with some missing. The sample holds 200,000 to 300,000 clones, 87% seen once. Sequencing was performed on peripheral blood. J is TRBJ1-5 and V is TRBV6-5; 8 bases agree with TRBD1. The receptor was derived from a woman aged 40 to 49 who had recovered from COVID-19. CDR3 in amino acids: CASSSSGGFGNQPQHF. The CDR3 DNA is TGTGCCAGCAGTTCCTCAGGGGGCTTCGGCAATCAGCCCCAGCATTTT.